This T cell receptor (beta chain) was documented in a study of T cell changes during pregnancy in multiple sclerosis (dated by TCRdb to about 2019). As for the study more broadly: The study examined how the T cell repertoire changed over the course of pregnancy in women with multiple sclerosis.

As encoded in the germline V gene, CDR1 is KGHSH while CDR2 is LQKENI. The CDR3 runs 14 amino acids, cysteine and phenylalanine included. The read is trimmed to its CDR3 DNA, 42 bases read in frame from base 1. V loses 3 bases, J loses 1 base, and the germline ends lie 9 bases apart. As regards this clone: No antigen is known for it. Nothing much larger sits one base from this clone, and base qualities are not available.

To prepare the library, the immunoSEQ multiplex PCR assay was applied. What TCRdb holds here is the immuneACCESS table cut down to in-frame rearrangements. Part of the clones is not present; checked against another copy, under half of the missing clones reflect an unresolved V gene, and the others are unexplained. The sample yields 75,000 to 95,000 clones; about 92% were counted once. The leading ten clones occupy approximately 1.4% of the sample. The specimen comprised peripheral blood, sampled in the first trimester of pregnancy. The source of this sequence is a female donor with multiple sclerosis, enrolled in a pregnancy study. The chain employs TRBV18 and TRBJ2-5; perhaps TRBD1 is the D gene, with 5 bases matching. The CDR3 is CASSPQGVQETQYF. The nucleotide sequence is TGTGCCAGCTCACCCCAAGGGGTCCAAGAGACCCAGTACTTC.